The entry that follows covers one T cell receptor beta chain sequence. Its specific antigen is unknown. No base qualities exist here, and no much larger clone lies one base off it. The source of the sample is a study of blood T cell repertoires in COVID-19 (dated by TCRdb to the early 2020s). A note on the overall study: Samples covering the acute and convalescent phases of COVID-19 were provided by collaborators in the United States, Italy and Spain. Samples came from the ongoing ImmuneRACE study (first 160 participants) plus 1,254 subjects from 6 global collaborators. Where available, HLA class I and class II types were obtained from metadata supplied by the sample provider rather than from assay-based typing. The prospective study material was composed of cDNA or gDNA derived from T cells, B-cell-depleted T cells, or PBMCs. The sample metadata nearly always contained a de-identified subject ID, COVID-19 status, age in years and sex. The dataset comprised deeply sampled blood TCRbeta repertoires from subjects exposed to, actively infected with, or recovered from COVID-19. The repertoires were made available in a free public database intended to serve as a resource for research on the immune response to SARS-CoV-2. What the work shows at the level of the full study, not this receptor alone: How much clinical and demographic metadata was included differed by source and by participant, and the metadata was provided uncurated.

The collaborating institutions used their own protocols to collect whole blood in K2EDTA tubes. Collaborator samples were shipped for TCRbeta analysis as frozen whole blood, isolated PBMCs, or DNA extracted from either sample type. TCRbeta CDR3 regions were amplified from genomic DNA using the immunoSEQ Assay, a bias-controlled multiplex PCR. On the study's bioinformatics: The number of nucleated cells in each sample was estimated by amplification of reference gene primers within the assay. To quantify the absolute abundance of each unique TCRbeta CDR3 rearrangement, sequence reads were collapsed and filtered. For each sample, productive Simpson clonality was calculated as the square root of Simpson's diversity index across productive rearrangements. The source is immuneACCESS, and TCRdb retained only in-frame sequences with V and J called. Part of the clones is not carried over; for the studies checked, unresolved V genes explain less than half of this, and the remainder is unexplained. V and J calls and clone size come straight from that table; D and trimming were deduced from the DNA. Recorded for this sample are fewer than 250,000 clones; approximately 82% of them occurred a single time. Clones ranked in the top ten supply around 2% of the sample.

CDR3 length: 15 amino acids, cysteine to phenylalanine. This entry keeps only the CDR3 DNA: 45 bases, framed from base 1. Compared with germline, V lacks 6 bases and J lacks 0 bases; bases without a gene match: 7. Looking up the germline V gene yields CDR1 MNHEY and CDR2 SVGEGT. The rearranged segments are TRBV6-2 or TRBV6-3 and TRBJ1-2, with TRBD1 identical over 7 junction bases. Material: peripheral blood. This TCR was sampled from an elderly woman with acute or convalescent COVID-19. The nucleotide sequence reads TGTGCCAGCAGACCTGGGGACAGAGCTAACTATGGCTACACCTTC. This gives the protein CASRPGDRANYGYTF.